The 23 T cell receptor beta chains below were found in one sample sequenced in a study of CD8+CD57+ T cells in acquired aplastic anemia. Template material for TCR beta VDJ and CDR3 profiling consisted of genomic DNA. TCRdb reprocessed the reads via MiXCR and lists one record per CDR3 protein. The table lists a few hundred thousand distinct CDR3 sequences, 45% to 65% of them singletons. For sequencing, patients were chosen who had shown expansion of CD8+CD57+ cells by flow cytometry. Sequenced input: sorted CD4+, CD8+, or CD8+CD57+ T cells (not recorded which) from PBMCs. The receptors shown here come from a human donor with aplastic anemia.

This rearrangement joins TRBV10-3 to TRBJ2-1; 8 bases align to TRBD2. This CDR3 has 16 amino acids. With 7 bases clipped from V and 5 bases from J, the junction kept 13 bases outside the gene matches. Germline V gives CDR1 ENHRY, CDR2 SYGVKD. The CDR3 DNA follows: TGTGCCATCATCGCCTCAAAAAGCGGGGGCAACAATGAGCAGTTCTTC. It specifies CAIIASKSGGNNEQFF.

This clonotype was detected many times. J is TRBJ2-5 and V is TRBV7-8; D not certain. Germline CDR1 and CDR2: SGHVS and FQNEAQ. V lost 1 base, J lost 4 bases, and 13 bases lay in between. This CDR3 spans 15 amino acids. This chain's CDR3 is CASSLGVSMGETQYF. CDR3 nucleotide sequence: TGTGCCAGCAGCTTAGGAGTTAGCATGGGAGAGACCCAGTACTTC.

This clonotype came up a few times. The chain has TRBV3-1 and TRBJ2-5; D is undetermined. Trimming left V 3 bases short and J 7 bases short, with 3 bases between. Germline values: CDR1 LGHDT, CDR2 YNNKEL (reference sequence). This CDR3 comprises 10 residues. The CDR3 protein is CASSQGTQYF. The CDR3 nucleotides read TGTGCCAGCAGCCAGGGGACCCAGTACTTC.

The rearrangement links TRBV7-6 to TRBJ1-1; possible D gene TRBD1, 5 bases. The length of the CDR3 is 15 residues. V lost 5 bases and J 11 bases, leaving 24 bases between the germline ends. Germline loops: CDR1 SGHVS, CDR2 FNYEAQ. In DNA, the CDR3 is TGTGCCAGCAGCGGGAGTGGGGTTCGGGGCCGATTGGCTTTCTTT. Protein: CASSGSGVRGRLAFF.

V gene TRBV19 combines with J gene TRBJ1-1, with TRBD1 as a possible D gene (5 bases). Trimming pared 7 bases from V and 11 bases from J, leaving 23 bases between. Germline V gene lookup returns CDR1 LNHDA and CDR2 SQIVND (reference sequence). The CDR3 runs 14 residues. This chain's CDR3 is CASKDWTRASWAFF. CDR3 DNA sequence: TGTGCCAGTAAAGACTGGACAAGGGCTTCGTGGGCTTTCTTT.

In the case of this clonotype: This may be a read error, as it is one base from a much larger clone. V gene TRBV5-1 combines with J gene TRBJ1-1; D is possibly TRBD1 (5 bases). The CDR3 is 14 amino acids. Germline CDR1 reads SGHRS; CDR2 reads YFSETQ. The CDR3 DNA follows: TGCGCCAGCAGCTTGCGGTCAGAGGGGACTGAAGCTTCCTTT. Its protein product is CASSLRSEGTEASF.

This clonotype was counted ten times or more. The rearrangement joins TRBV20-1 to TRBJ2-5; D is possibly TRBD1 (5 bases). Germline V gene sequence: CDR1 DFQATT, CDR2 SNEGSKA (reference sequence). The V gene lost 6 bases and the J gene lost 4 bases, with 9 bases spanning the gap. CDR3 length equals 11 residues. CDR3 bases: TGCAGTGCCCCTCAGGGAGAGACCCAGTACTTC. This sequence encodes CSAPQGETQYF.

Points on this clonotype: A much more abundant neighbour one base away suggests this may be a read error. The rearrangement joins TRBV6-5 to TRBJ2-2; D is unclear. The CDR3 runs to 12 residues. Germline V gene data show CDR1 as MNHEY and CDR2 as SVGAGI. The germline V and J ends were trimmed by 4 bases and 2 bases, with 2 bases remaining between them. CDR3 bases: TGTGCCAGCAGTTGTAACACCGGGGAGCTGTTTTTT. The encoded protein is CASSCNTGELFF.

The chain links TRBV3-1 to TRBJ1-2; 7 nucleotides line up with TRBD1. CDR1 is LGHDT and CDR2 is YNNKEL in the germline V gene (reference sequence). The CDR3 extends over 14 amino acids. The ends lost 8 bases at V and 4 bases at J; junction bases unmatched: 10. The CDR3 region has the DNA TGTGCCAGCGGGCAGGGGGGGATACTCTATGGCTACACCTTC. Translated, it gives CASGQGGILYGYTF.

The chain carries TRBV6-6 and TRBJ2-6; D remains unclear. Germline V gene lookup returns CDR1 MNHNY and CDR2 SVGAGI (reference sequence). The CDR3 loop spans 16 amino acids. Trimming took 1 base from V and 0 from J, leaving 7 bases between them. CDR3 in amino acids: CASSYFEISGANVLTF. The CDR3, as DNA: TGTGCCAGCAGTTACTTCGAGATCTCTGGGGCCAACGTCCTGACTTTC.

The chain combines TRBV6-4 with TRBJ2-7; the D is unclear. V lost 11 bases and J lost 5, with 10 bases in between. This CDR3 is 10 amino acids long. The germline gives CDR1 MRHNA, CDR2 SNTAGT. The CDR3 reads CAAPVDEQYF. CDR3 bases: TGTGCCGCCCCAGTGGACGAGCAGTACTTC.

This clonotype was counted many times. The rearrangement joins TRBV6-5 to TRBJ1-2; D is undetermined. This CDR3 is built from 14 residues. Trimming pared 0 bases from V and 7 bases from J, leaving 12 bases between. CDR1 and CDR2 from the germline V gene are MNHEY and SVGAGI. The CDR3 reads CASSYSRQVGGYTF. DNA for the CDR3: TGTGCCAGCAGTTACTCGAGGCAGGTTGGTGGCTACACCTTC.

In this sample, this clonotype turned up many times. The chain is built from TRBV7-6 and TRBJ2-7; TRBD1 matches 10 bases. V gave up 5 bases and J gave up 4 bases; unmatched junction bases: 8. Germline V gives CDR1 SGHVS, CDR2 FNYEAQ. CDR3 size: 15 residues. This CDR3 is CASSTGTGVRYEQYF. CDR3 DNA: TGTGCCAGCAGCACAGGGACAGGGGTTCGGTACGAGCAGTACTTC.

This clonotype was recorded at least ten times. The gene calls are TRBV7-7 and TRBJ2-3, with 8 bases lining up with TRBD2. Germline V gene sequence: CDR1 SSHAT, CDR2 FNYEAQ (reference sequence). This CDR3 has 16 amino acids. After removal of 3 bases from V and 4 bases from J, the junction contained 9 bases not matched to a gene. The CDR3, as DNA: TGTGCCAGCAGCTTGGGTGTCGGGGGGGCCTCAGATACGCAGTATTTT. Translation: CASSLGVGGASDTQYF.

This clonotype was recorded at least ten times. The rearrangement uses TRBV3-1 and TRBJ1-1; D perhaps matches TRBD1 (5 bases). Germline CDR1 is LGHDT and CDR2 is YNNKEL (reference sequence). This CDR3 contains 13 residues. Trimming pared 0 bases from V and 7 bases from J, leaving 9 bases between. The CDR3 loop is CASSQELRGEAFF. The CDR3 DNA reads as TGTGCCAGCAGCCAAGAATTAAGGGGTGAAGCTTTCTTT.

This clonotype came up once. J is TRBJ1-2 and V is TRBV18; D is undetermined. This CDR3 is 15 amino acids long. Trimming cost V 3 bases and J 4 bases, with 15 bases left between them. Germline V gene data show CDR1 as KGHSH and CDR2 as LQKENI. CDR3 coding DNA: TGTGCCAGCTCACCCCGGGAGGCTCCGGGCTATGGCTACACCTTC. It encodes CASSPREAPGYGYTF.

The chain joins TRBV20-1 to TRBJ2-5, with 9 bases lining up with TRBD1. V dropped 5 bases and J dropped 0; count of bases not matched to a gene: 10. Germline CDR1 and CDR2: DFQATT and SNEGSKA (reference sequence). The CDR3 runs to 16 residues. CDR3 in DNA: TGCAGTGCTGCATTGCGGGACAGGGTGTACCAAGAGACCCAGTACTTC. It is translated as CSAALRDRVYQETQYF.

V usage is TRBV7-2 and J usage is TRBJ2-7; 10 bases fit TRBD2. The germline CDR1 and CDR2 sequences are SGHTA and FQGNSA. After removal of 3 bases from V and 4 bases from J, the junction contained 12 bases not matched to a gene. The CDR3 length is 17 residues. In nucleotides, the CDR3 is TGTGCCAGCAGCTTCAGTGCGAGGGCTAGCGGGAGTTACGAGCAGTACTTC. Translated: CASSFSARASGSYEQYF.

The CDR3 sequence is CASSLVAGQSYEQYF. The DNA for the CDR3 is TGTGCCAGCAGCTTAGTAGCAGGGCAGTCCTACGAGCAGTACTTC. The genes are TRBV7-6 and TRBJ2-7; tentative D call: TRBD1 (5 bases). From germline, CDR1 is SGHVS and CDR2 FNYEAQ. The CDR3 covers 15 residues. V was trimmed by 1 base and J by 1 base, leaving 11 bases between them.

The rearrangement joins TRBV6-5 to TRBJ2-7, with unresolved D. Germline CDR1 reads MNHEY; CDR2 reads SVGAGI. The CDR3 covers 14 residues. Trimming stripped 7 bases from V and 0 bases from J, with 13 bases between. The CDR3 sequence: CASKERTSSYEQYF. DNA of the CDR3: TGTGCCAGCAAAGAGAGAACAAGCTCCTACGAGCAGTACTTC.

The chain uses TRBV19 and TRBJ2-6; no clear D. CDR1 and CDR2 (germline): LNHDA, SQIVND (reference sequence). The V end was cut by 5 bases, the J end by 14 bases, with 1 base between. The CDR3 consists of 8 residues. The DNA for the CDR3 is TGTGCCAGTAGTTTCCTGACTTTC. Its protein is CASSFLTF. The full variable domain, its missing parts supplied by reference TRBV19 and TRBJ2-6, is DGGITQSPKYLFRKEGQNVTLSCEQNLNHDAMYWYRQDPGQGLRLIYYSQIVNDFQKGDIAEGYSVSREKKESFPLTVTSAQKNPTAFYLCASSFLTFGAGSRLTVL.

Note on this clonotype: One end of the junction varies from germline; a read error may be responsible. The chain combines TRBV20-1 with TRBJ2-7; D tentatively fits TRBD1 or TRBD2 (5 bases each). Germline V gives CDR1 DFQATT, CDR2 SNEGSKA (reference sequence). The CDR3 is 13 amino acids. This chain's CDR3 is CSASLGVGYDQYF. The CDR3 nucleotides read TGCAGCGCTAGCTTGGGGGTTGGGTACGATCAGTACTTC.

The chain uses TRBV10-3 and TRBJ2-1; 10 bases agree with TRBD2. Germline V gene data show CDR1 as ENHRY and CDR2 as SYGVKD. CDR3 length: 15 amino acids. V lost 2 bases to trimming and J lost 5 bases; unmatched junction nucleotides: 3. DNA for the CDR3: TGTGCCATCAGTGAGGCTAGCGGGGGCAACAATGAGCAGTTCTTC. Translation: CAISEASGGNNEQFF.